A single sample is the source of the 17 T cell receptor beta chains below, sequenced in a study of T cell responses to AZD1222 COVID-19 vaccine. Profiled with immunoSEQ multiplex PCR; TCRdb holds only in-frame clones, not every one. The repertoire holds roughly 190,000 clones, with roughly 91% as singletons. Specimen: peripheral blood, collected on day 0 of AZD1222 vaccination. These receptors all stem from an adult in good health.

The gene calls are TRBV2 and TRBJ1-1; D call uncertain. Germline lookup yields CDR1 SNHLY and CDR2 FYNNEI. Trimming removed 4 bases from V and 6 bases from J, with 15 bases in between. The CDR3 loop spans 14 amino acids. The CDR3, as DNA: TGTGCCAGCAGTGTGTTCAGGCTCGGGGCTGAAGCTTTCTTT. It codes for CASSVFRLGAEAFF.

The chain employs TRBV10-3 and TRBJ2-2, with a weak D call TRBD1 (5 bases). The CDR3 runs to 13 residues. CDR1 is ENHRY, CDR2 SYGVKD, per germline. Trimming stripped 7 bases from V and 3 bases from J, with 9 bases between. CDR3 DNA sequence: TGTGCCATCACCGGACAAGACACCGGGGAGCTGTTTTTT. As protein: CAITGQDTGELFF.

The gene calls are TRBV19 and TRBJ1-1; the D gene is possibly TRBD1 (5 bases). The V gene lost 5 bases and the J gene lost 5 bases, with 15 bases spanning the gap. From germline, CDR1 is LNHDA and CDR2 SQIVND (reference sequence). The length of the CDR3 is 14 residues. CDR3 sequence: CASSAGLRPTEAFF. The CDR3 DNA follows: TGTGCCAGTAGTGCGGGACTCCGGCCAACTGAAGCTTTCTTT.

The rearrangement joins TRBV3-1 (or the pseudogene TRBV3-2) to TRBJ1-2; a weak D match, TRBD1 (6 bases). Germline V lookup: CDR1 LGHDT, CDR2 YNNKEL (reference sequence). This CDR3 spans 12 amino acids. DNA of the CDR3: TGTGCGGCAAGGGGGTCCCACTATGGCTACACCTTC. Encoded protein: CAARGSHYGYTF.

This clone has just one count. V is TRBV15 and J is TRBJ1-4; possible D gene TRBD1, 5 bases. V was pared by 2 bases and J by 4 bases, with 11 bases between. Germline CDR1 reads LNHNV; CDR2 reads YYDKDF (reference sequence). This CDR3 has 15 residues. The CDR3 bases are TGTGCCACCAGCAGACCGACAGATTATAATGAAAAACTGTTTTTT. As protein: CATSRPTDYNEKLFF.

The genes are TRBV20-1 and TRBJ2-5; 8 positions match TRBD1. Germline V lookup: CDR1 DFQATT, CDR2 SNEGSKA (reference sequence). V gave up 3 bases and J gave up 2 bases; unmatched junction bases: 2. The CDR3 is 13 amino acids. The CDR3 is CSASHRGQETQYF. CDR3 sequence (DNA): TGCAGTGCTAGTCACAGGGGGCAAGAGACCCAGTACTTC.

J is TRBJ1-5 and V is TRBV4-3; no definite D call. Between the trimmed V and J ends, which lost 3 bases and 0 bases, there was a span of 9 bases. CDR1 is LGHNA and CDR2 is YSLEER in the germline V gene. The CDR3 loop spans 15 amino acids. The CDR3 DNA follows: TGCGCCAGCAGCCAGGAGCAATATAGCAATCAGCCCCAGCATTTT. Translated: CASSQEQYSNQPQHF.

V and J are TRBV29-1 and TRBJ2-1; 8 nucleotides line up with TRBD1. V trimming: 7 bases; J trimming: 6 bases; junction bases outside the gene matches: 5. This CDR3 has 12 amino acids. Germline V gene lookup returns CDR1 SQVTM and CDR2 ANQGSEA. The CDR3 sequence: CSAGQGGNEQFF. The CDR3 bases are TGCAGCGCCGGACAGGGTGGCAATGAGCAGTTCTTC.

The chain links TRBV7-9 to TRBJ2-3; D gene ambiguous. The CDR3 is 14 residues long. Germline-derived CDR1 and CDR2 are SEHNR and FQNEAQ (reference sequence). Trimming stripped 4 bases from V and 2 bases from J, with 10 bases between. CDR3 residues: CASSSHKTTDTQYF. The CDR3 bases are TGTGCCAGCAGCTCTCACAAGACCACAGATACGCAGTATTTT.

This chain joins TRBV19 and TRBJ1-5; 7 nucleotides line up with TRBD1. Germline V gene sequence: CDR1 LNHDA, CDR2 SQIVND (reference sequence). V shed 5 bases and J 4 bases; nucleotides not matched to a gene: 8. The CDR3 contains 15 residues. Here the CDR3 DNA reads TGTGCCAGTAGTCCACGGACAGGAGATAATCAGCCCCAGCATTTT. It translates to CASSPRTGDNQPQHF.

This chain joins TRBV7-6 and TRBJ2-7; D possibly corresponds to TRBD1 (5 bases). The V end was cut by 4 bases, the J end by 5 bases, with 18 bases between. Germline CDR1 and CDR2: SGHVS and FNYEAQ. The CDR3 length is 15 residues. The CDR3 spells CASSSWVGDPNEQYF. DNA for the CDR3: TGTGCCAGCAGCTCCTGGGTAGGGGATCCGAACGAGCAGTACTTC.

The chain carries TRBV7-2 and TRBJ1-3; unclear D gene. The germline V gene has CDR1 SGHTA and CDR2 FQGNSA. The ends were cut back, 0 bases at V and 0 bases at J, with 9 bases in the middle. The CDR3 length is 16 residues. As DNA, the CDR3 is TGTGCCAGCAGCTTAGCCCCCTGGGACTCTGGAAACACCATATATTTT. Translating gives CASSLAPWDSGNTIYF.

The rearrangement joins TRBV5-1 to TRBJ2-3; D is perhaps TRBD2 (6 bases). The CDR3 consists of 15 residues. Trimming took 1 base from V and 1 from J, leaving 10 bases between them. From germline, CDR1 is SGHRS and CDR2 YFSETQ. CDR3 in amino acids: CASSLTEGGTDTQYF. The CDR3 region has the DNA TGCGCCAGCAGCTTGACGGAGGGAGGCACAGATACGCAGTATTTT.

This chain uses TRBV2 with TRBJ1-2, with D maybe TRBD1 (6 bases). V lost 7 bases to trimming and J lost 5 bases, with 11 bases between them. The V gene's germline CDR1 is SNHLY and CDR2 FYNNEI. The CDR3 is made up of 12 amino acids. In DNA, the CDR3 is TGTGCCAGCAAGGGCAGGGGATATGGCTACACCTTC. Translation: CASKGRGYGYTF.

The genes are TRBV5-4 and TRBJ2-1; D is perhaps TRBD2 (7 bases). Trimming left V 4 bases short and J 7 bases short, with 18 bases between. This CDR3 region has 15 residues. Germline V lookup: CDR1 SGHNT, CDR2 YYREEE (reference sequence). CDR3 nucleotide sequence: TGTGCCAGCAGCCCCCAGTTGGGGGGGCGGAATGAGCAGTTCTTC. It specifies CASSPQLGGRNEQFF.

This chain uses TRBV2 with TRBJ2-1; D gene unclear. The germline V gene encodes CDR1 SNHLY and CDR2 FYNNEI. V was trimmed by 7 bases and J by 0 bases, leaving 13 bases between them. The CDR3 runs 15 residues. The CDR3 spells CASTGSTFSYNEQFF. The CDR3 nucleotides read TGTGCCAGCACCGGCAGTACCTTCTCCTACAATGAGCAGTTCTTC.

The gene calls are TRBV9 and TRBJ2-7, with D possibly called TRBD1 or TRBD2 (6 bases each). The CDR3 length is 16 residues. Germline CDR1 SGDLS, CDR2 YYNGEE. V was shortened by 5 bases and J by 0 bases, with 18 bases between the two germline ends. Here the CDR3 DNA reads TGTGCCAGCAGTGAGGGGCGGGACAAAAGCTCCTACGAGCAGTACTTC. This gives the protein CASSEGRDKSSYEQYF. Drawing the rest from reference TRBV9 and TRBJ2-7, the complete variable domain is DSGVTQTPKHLITATGQRVTLRCSPRSGDLSVYWYQQSLDQGLQFLIQYYNGEERAKGNILERFSAQQFPDLHSELNLSSLELGDSALYFCASSEGRDKSSYEQYFGPGTRLTVT.